This TCR beta chain was sequenced during a study of shared clonotypes between healthy human individuals. Study information: Ranging from 18 to 49 in age, donors were two women and a few men. Study-wide results and limits: Only blood samples were collected, and tissue repertoires likely differ.

Remarks on this clone: Its antigen is unidentified.

Libraries were prepared by immunoSEQ multiplex PCR; TCRdb keeps only in-frame clonotypes and omits some of them. The sample has around 2.3 million clones, roughly 95% seen once. Sequences were obtained from naive CD4+ T cells sorted from blood. As for subset: CD45RA+ positively selected. The receptor was derived from a man aged 18 to 29 in good health.

In nucleotides, the CDR3 is TGTGCCATCAGTTCGGAGACAGTAACCTACGAGCAGTACTTC. Its protein product is CAISSETVTYEQYF. V is TRBV10-3 and J is TRBJ2-7; maybe TRBD1 (5 bases). Trimming pared 5 bases from V and 2 bases from J, leaving 13 bases between. Looked up from germline, CDR1 is ENHRY and CDR2 is SYGVKD. There are 14 residues in the CDR3.